This T cell receptor (beta chain) is drawn from a study of Ad26.COV2.S vaccination and SARS-CoV-2 variants. The study, taken as a whole, reports: Analyses of TCR breadth and depth may have underestimated total T cell responses. Among vaccine recipients, spike-specific TCR breadth exceeded that of placebo recipients.

Germline-derived CDR1 and CDR2 are MNHEY and SMNVEV (reference sequence). Losses at the gene ends were 4 bases for V and 5 bases for J; bases not matched to a gene: 12. CDR3 length: 18 amino acids. Profiling relied on immunoSEQ multiplex PCR, and the TCRdb table lists in-frame clones only, not all of them. This table holds hundreds of thousands of clones, 89% found once. Comment on this clone: The target antigen is unknown.

Treatment specified: about 20 received Ad26.COV2.S at low or high dose, single or two shots; about five received placebo; per-sample allocation not given. Day 63 after the first injection of vaccine or placebo was the sampling time. The sequence was collected from a person between 18 and 65 years old who received the Ad26.COV2.S COVID-19 vaccine or a placebo. The chain recombines TRBV27 with TRBJ2-3; 13 bases map to TRBD2. Here the sequenced sample was peripheral blood, taken in a trial of Ad26.COV2.S vaccine versus placebo. The CDR3 nucleotides read TGTGCCAGCAGTTCCTACCGACTAGCGGGGGGCACCCTAGATACGCAGTATTTT. This translates into CASSSYRLAGGTLDTQYF.